The 18 T cell receptor beta chains given below trace back to one sample, sequenced in a study of long-term antiretroviral therapy in people with HIV. They ran version v3.0 of the immunoSEQ assay at survey level. Clones were sequenced by immunoSEQ multiplex PCR, and TCRdb holds only the in-frame ones, with some missing. Of tens of thousands of clones in the sample, roughly 78% were seen once. This sample comprised unsorted PBMCs, obtained 0.3 years after starting antiretroviral therapy. Receptors originate from a middle-aged man with HIV.

CDR3 sequence: CAWTEVGANYGYTF. CDR3 nucleotide sequence: TGTGCCTGGACAGAGGTCGGAGCTAACTATGGCTACACCTTC. The chain recombines TRBV30 with TRBJ1-2; unclear D gene. V was trimmed by 4 bases and J by 0 bases, leaving 12 bases between them. The CDR3 is 14 amino acids. The germline V gene has CDR1 GTSNPN and CDR2 SVGIG (reference sequence).

The genes are TRBV18 and TRBJ1-2; D remains unclear. The CDR3 has 14 amino acids. Trimming removed 3 bases from V and 0 bases from J, with 8 bases in between. CDR1 is KGHSH and CDR2 is LQKENI in the germline V gene. DNA for the CDR3: TGTGCCAGCTCACCGGCAGAGACTAACTATGGCTACACCTTC. It is translated as CASSPAETNYGYTF.

The V call is TRBV12-5, the J call TRBJ2-1, with 9 positions matching TRBD1. CDR3 length: 15 residues. Germline CDR1 reads LGHNT; CDR2 reads FRNRAP. Trimming at V came to 5 bases and at J to 1 base, leaving 3 bases not matched to a gene. CDR3 nucleotides: TGTGCTAGTGGTACCGGGACAGGGTCCTACAATGAGCAGTTCTTC. As protein: CASGTGTGSYNEQFF. The full variable domain, in which reference TRBV12-5 and TRBJ2-1 provide the parts outside the CDR3, is DARVTQTPRHKVTEMGQEVTMRCQPILGHNTVFWYRQTMMQGLELLAYFRNRAPLDDSGMPKDRFSAEMPDATLATLKIQPSEPRDSAVYFCASGTGTGSYNEQFFGPGTRLTVL.

This clone is judged medium-sized. The chain couples TRBV7-9 to TRBJ1-2; TRBD1 agrees at 8 bases. J gave up 6 bases and V 3 bases, and 3 bases lay outside the gene matches. This CDR3 contains 13 residues. The germline V gene has CDR1 SEHNR and CDR2 FQNEAQ (reference sequence). The CDR3: CASSFQGAHGYTF. The DNA of the CDR3 is TGTGCCAGCAGCTTTCAGGGGGCCCATGGCTACACCTTC. Using reference TRBV7-9 and TRBJ1-2 for the parts outside the CDR3, the full variable domain is DTGVSQNPRHKITKRGQNVTFRCDPISEHNRLYWYRQTLGQGPEFLTYFQNEAQLEKSRLLSDRFSAERPKGSFSTLEIQRTEQGDSAMYLCASSFQGAHGYTFGSGTRLTVV.

The chain uses TRBV27 and TRBJ1-4; 10 bases agree with TRBD1. The CDR3 totals 15 residues. The V gene end was trimmed by 5 bases and the J gene end by 5 bases; junction bases not matched to a gene: 5. CDR1 and CDR2 (germline): MNHEY, SMNVEV (reference sequence). The CDR3 nucleotides are TGTGCCAGCAGTCGACAGGGGGCGCGGAATGAAAAACTGTTTTTT. Protein product: CASSRQGARNEKLFF.

This chain joins TRBV27 and TRBJ2-7, with unresolved D. Trimming left V 6 bases short and J 0 bases short, with 12 bases between. This CDR3 has 14 amino acids. Germline assignment: CDR1 MNHEY and CDR2 SMNVEV (reference sequence). The CDR3 sequence is CASSAYRSSYEQYF. CDR3 bases: TGTGCCAGCAGCGCCTATCGGAGCTCCTACGAGCAGTACTTC.

This chain joins TRBV18 and TRBJ2-1, with TRBD2 matching over 9 bases. CDR3 size: 15 residues. CDR1 is KGHSH, CDR2 LQKENI, per germline. The V and J ends lost 3 bases and 9 bases, in that order; junction bases with no gene match: 9. The CDR3 DNA sequence: TGTGCCAGCTCACCTAGCGGGGGTGTAGGTATTGAGCAGTTCTTC. Protein: CASSPSGGVGIEQFF.

The chain links TRBV5-5 to TRBJ1-4, with TRBD1 identical over 8 bases. CDR3 length: 15 amino acids. Trimming removed 4 bases from V and 7 bases from J; junction bases left unmatched: 9. The germline CDR1 and CDR2 sequences are SGHKS and YYEKEE (reference sequence). CDR3: CASSEGTGQVEKLFF. The CDR3 DNA sequence: TGTGCCAGCAGCGAGGGGACGGGACAGGTTGAAAAACTGTTTTTT.

The V and J genes are TRBV4-1 and TRBJ2-1; 14 bases line up with TRBD2. Germline trimming cut 3 bases from V and 3 bases from J; bases unmatched to any gene: 13. Per germline, CDR1 MGHRA and CDR2 YSYEKL. There are 20 residues in the CDR3. The CDR3, as DNA: TGCGCCAGCAGCCACCTGGGACTAGCGGGGGCGCGGGAGGGCTACAATGAGCAGTTCTTC. Translated: CASSHLGLAGAREGYNEQFF.

The chain recombines TRBV23-1 with TRBJ2-2; possibly TRBD1 for D (5 bases). TRBV23-1 is treated as an ORF (open reading frame) with a function not yet certain. Trimming left V 2 bases short and J 2 bases short, with 9 bases between. This CDR3 comprises 15 residues. Here the CDR3 DNA reads TGCGCCAGCAGTCAACCGGACACCAACACCGGGGAGCTGTTTTTT. Its protein is CASSQPDTNTGELFF.

V and J are TRBV19 and TRBJ2-7; TRBD2 matches 7 bases. J was trimmed by 6 bases and V by 7 bases; bases with no gene match: 6. CDR3 length: 12 residues. CDR1 and CDR2 from the germline V gene are LNHDA and SQIVND (reference sequence). CDR3 residues: CASIAGEGEQYF. Here the CDR3 DNA reads TGTGCCAGTATCGCGGGAGAGGGCGAGCAGTACTTC. Full variable domain (outside the CDR3, taken from reference TRBV19 and TRBJ2-7): DGGITQSPKYLFRKEGQNVTLSCEQNLNHDAMYWYRQDPGQGLRLIYYSQIVNDFQKGDIAEGYSVSREKKESFPLTVTSAQKNPTAFYLCASIAGEGEQYFGPGTRLTVT.

A note on this clone: This sample includes further DNA sequences coding for the same CDR3. The chain is built from TRBV28 and TRBJ2-7; 8 bases are a match to TRBD1. The germline V gene has CDR1 MDHEN and CDR2 SYDVKM. With 6 bases clipped from V and 4 bases from J, the junction kept 5 bases outside the gene matches. This CDR3 has 13 residues. CDR3 amino acids: CASSPGQGYEQYF. Written as DNA, the CDR3 is TGTGCCAGCAGCCCTGGACAGGGTTACGAGCAGTACTTC.

The V gene is TRBV7-6, the J gene TRBJ2-1; 12 positions agree with TRBD2. The CDR3 totals 16 residues. Germline CDR1 SGHVS, CDR2 FNYEAQ. V gave up 3 bases and J gave up 7 bases; unmatched junction bases: 7. The DNA for the CDR3 is TGTGCCAGCAGCTTGGGACTAGCGGGCCTAATGAATGAGCAGTTCTTC. Encoded protein: CASSLGLAGLMNEQFF.

This chain joins TRBV6-6 and TRBJ2-7; 9 bases fit TRBD1. The trim removed 6 bases at V and 6 bases at J, leaving 9 bases unmatched. CDR3 size: 14 residues. The V gene's germline CDR1 is MNHNY and CDR2 SVGAGI (reference sequence). The CDR3 DNA is TGTGCCAGCAGATCTGGGACAGGGCCCGGCGAGCAGTACTTC. Translated: CASRSGTGPGEQYF.

This chain links TRBV7-9 with TRBJ2-1, with 8 bases aligning to TRBD1. Germline V gives CDR1 SEHNR, CDR2 FQNEAQ (reference sequence). V dropped 5 bases and J dropped 8; count of bases not matched to a gene: 5. This CDR3 contains 13 residues. The CDR3 nucleotides read TGTGCCAGCAGCGCGACAGGGGTCGATGAGCAGTTCTTC. Amino acids: CASSATGVDEQFF. Complete variable domain (other parts from reference TRBV7-9 and TRBJ2-1): DTGVSQNPRHKITKRGQNVTFRCDPISEHNRLYWYRQTLGQGPEFLTYFQNEAQLEKSRLLSDRFSAERPKGSFSTLEIQRTEQGDSAMYLCASSATGVDEQFFGPGTRLTVL.

This chain connects TRBV15 to TRBJ1-1; perhaps TRBD1 as D (5 bases). CDR1 is LNHNV, CDR2 YYDKDF, per germline (reference sequence). V was clipped by 3 bases and J by 2 bases, with 16 bases between them. The CDR3 length is 16 residues. CDR3 nucleotide sequence: TGTGCCACCAGCAGGGGTCCAGGGACTCCAAACACTGAAGCTTTCTTT. It codes for CATSRGPGTPNTEAFF.

The count of this clone is one. V usage is TRBV7-9 and J usage is TRBJ1-1; D is unclear. The CDR3 extends over 14 amino acids. Trimming cost V 0 bases and J 1 base, with 6 bases left between them. CDR1 is SEHNR and CDR2 is FQNEAQ in the germline V gene (reference sequence). The CDR3, as DNA: TGTGCCAGCAGCTTAGCGTATGGGAACACTGAAGCTTTCTTT. Encoded protein: CASSLAYGNTEAFF.

The chain couples TRBV13 to TRBJ2-1, with D hard to call. Germline V CDR1 and CDR2: PRHDT, FYEKMQ (reference sequence). The CDR3 totals 13 residues. V lost 0 bases and J 9 bases, leaving 9 bases between the germline ends. In DNA form, the CDR3 reads TGTGCCAGCAGCTTAGGGTCTAGTGTTGAGCAGTTCTTC. Protein: CASSLGSSVEQFF.